The rows below give T cell receptor beta chains drawn from one sample of a study of Graves' ophthalmopathy and Graves' hyperthyroidism. TCRdb called the multiplex PCR reads again in MiXCR, with one record for every CDR3 protein. The data contain a few hundred thousand distinct CDR3 sequences, approximately 17% of them singletons. Sequenced: peripheral blood. The receptors here all came from an adult woman with stable Graves' hyperthyroidism. Each CDR3 is given with its conserved first and last residue. The order of the fields is clone size, D gene, V gene, J gene, CDR3 DNA, CDR3 protein. A D gene is named only where the DNA matches it firmly. Not every row has a clone size; where given, it reads once, few, many or a size class.

>many|TRBD2|TRBV6-2/TRBV6-3|TRBJ2-7
TGTGCCAACAGGGCTAGCGGGAAAGCCTACGAGCAGTACTTC
CANRASGKAYEQYF
>many|NA|TRBV7-2|TRBJ2-2
TGTGCCAGCAGCCTCGGACCGATTGGGACCGGGGAGCTGTTTTTT
CASSLGPIGTGELFF
>many|NA|TRBV12-3/TRBV12-4|TRBJ2-2
TGTGCCAGCAGTCACCGGGACTGGACGAACACCGGGGAGCTGTTTTTT
CASSHRDWTNTGELFF
>many|NA|TRBV6-2/TRBV6-3|TRBJ2-4
TGTGCCAGCAGTCTACAGGGTGAAAACATTCAGTACTTC
CASSLQGENIQYF
>many|TRBD1|TRBV7-9|TRBJ2-7
TGTGCCAGCAGCTTCTTTCAGGGGGCGCGCAACGAGCAGTACTTC
CASSFFQGARNEQYF
>many|NA|TRBV27|TRBJ1-2
TGTGCCAGCAGTTTATCGGGGGTCTATGGCTACACCTTC
CASSLSGVYGYTF
>many|NA|TRBV6-1|TRBJ2-2
TGTGCCAGCAGTATCGGCCACAGAGGAACCGGGGAGCTGTTTTTT
CASSIGHRGTGELFF
>many|TRBD1|TRBV6-2/TRBV6-3|TRBJ1-1
TGTGCCAGCCTACAGACAGGGGTCGAAGCCTTCTTT
CASLQTGVEAFF
>NA|NA|TRBV5-1|TRBJ2-2
TGCGCCAGCAGCTTTCCGTACGACATGGTTGGCGGGGAGCTGTTTTTT
CASSFPYDMVGGELFF
>many|TRBD1|TRBV4-3|TRBJ1-5
TGCGCCAGCAGCCATAGCTTCAAGGGGGCTAGCAATCAGCCCCAGCATTTT
CASSHSFKGASNQPQHF
>many|NA|TRBV28|TRBJ2-2
TGTGCCAGCAGCCCGCGGCCCGGGGAGCTGTTTTTT
CASSPRPGELFF
>many|NA|TRBV20-1|TRBJ2-7
TGCAGTGCTAGTCGGGACATTGGGCAGTACTTC
CSASRDIGQYF
>many|NA|TRBV20-1|TRBJ2-5
TGCAGTGCTAGAAGGCCGGGAAGGGACCAAGAGACCCAGTACTTC
CSARRPGRDQETQYF
>NA|NA|TRBV29-1|TRBJ2-5
TGCAGCGCCATAGACTACGAGACCCAGTACTTC
CSAIDYETQYF
>many|TRBD2|TRBV28|TRBJ2-4
TGTGCCAGCAGCCCCCGGGAGGGGAGAGCCAAAAACATTCAGTACTTC
CASSPREGRAKNIQYF
>many|NA|TRBV12-3/TRBV12-4|TRBJ1-5
TGTGCCAGCAGTTTGGGTTTGGGCAGGGCATTTCATAGCAATCAGCCCCAGCATTTT
CASSLGLGRAFHSNQPQHF
>many|NA|TRBV4-1|TRBJ2-7
TGCGCCAGCAGCCAGACCAAAACGGGAGACGAGCAGTACTTC
CASSQTKTGDEQYF
>many|TRBD2|TRBV5-1|TRBJ2-5
TGCGCCAGCAGCCCCAGTATCGGACTAGCGGGAGTAGAGACCCAGTACTTC
CASSPSIGLAGVETQYF
>few|TRBD1|TRBV10-3|TRBJ1-2
TGTGCCATCAGTGAGACAGGGGCGGATGACTACACCTTC
CAISETGADDYTF
>many|TRBD2|TRBV28|TRBJ2-7
TGTGCCAGCAACGGTAGACAGGCATTTAGCGGGAGGTACGAGCAGTACTTC
CASNGRQAFSGRYEQYF
>many|NA|TRBV30|TRBJ1-5
TGTGCCTGGAGTGGACGGGAGAATCAGCCCCAGCATTTT
CAWSGRENQPQHF
>many|NA|TRBV27|TRBJ2-5
TGTGCCAGCAGTCCAAGGGGGGGCCAAGAGACCCAGTACTTC
CASSPRGGQETQYF
>many|TRBD1|TRBV27|TRBJ2-5
TGTGCCAGCAGTCCAGGGACAGGGCCACGGGAGACCCAGTACTTC
CASSPGTGPRETQYF
>NA|NA|TRBV29-1|TRBJ1-1
TGCAGCGTTGAGGGGGCAGGCTCTAAGGACACTGAAGCTTTCTTT
CSVEGAGSKDTEAFF
>NA|NA|TRBV6-1|TRBJ2-4
TGTGCCAGCAGACCAGGGGAAGGGGACATTCAGTACTTC
CASRPGEGDIQYF
>many|NA|TRBV5-1|TRBJ1-5
TGCGCCAGCAGCCACGGGACACCGGATCAGCCCCAGCATTTT
CASSHGTPDQPQHF
>many|NA|TRBV12-3/TRBV12-4|TRBJ2-5
TGTGCCAGCAGTTTCAGTGGGGAGACCCAGTACTTC
CASSFSGETQYF
>NA|NA|TRBV28|TRBJ1-1
TGTGCCAGCAGCTTCTCCACTCCTAGTCAAGCTTTCTTT
CASSFSTPSQAFF
>NA|NA|TRBV10-1|TRBJ2-7
TGCGCCAGCAGTGAGTTACCGCAGTCGGGCTACGAGCAGTACTTC
CASSELPQSGYEQYF
>few|NA|TRBV20-1|TRBJ2-5
TGCAGTGCTAGAGAACTGGGTAAAGAGACCCAGTACTTC
CSARELGKETQYF
>NA|NA|TRBV6-2/TRBV6-3|TRBJ1-2
TGTGCCAGCAGTTCCGTCCCGGCTAACTATGGCTACACCTTC
CASSSVPANYGYTF
>few|NA|TRBV7-3|TRBJ2-2
TGTGCCAGCAGCCGAGCCCGACCACTGGGGCCCGGGGAGCTGTTTTTT
CASSRARPLGPGELFF
>many|TRBD2|TRBV12-3/TRBV12-4|TRBJ2-3
TGTGCCAGCAGCTCCGGGACTAGCGGGAGAGGAGATACGCAGTATTTT
CASSSGTSGRGDTQYF
>many|TRBD1|TRBV29-1|TRBJ2-5
TGCAGCGCCTCTTCGGGGACAGGGAGAGAGACCCAGTACTTC
CSASSGTGRETQYF
>NA|NA|TRBV28|TRBJ2-5
TGTGCCAGCAGTTTACCAGCCCTCCCGGGGACCCAGTACTTC
CASSLPALPGTQYF
>many|TRBD1|TRBV20-1|TRBJ2-5
TGCAGTGCTCTTCCCCGGGACAGGGGAGGAGAGACCCAGTACTTC
CSALPRDRGGETQYF
>many|TRBD2|TRBV7-2|TRBJ2-5
TGTGCCAGCAGCAACGGACTAGTTGAGACCCAGTACTTC
CASSNGLVETQYF
>many|NA|TRBV12-3/TRBV12-4|TRBJ1-2
TGTGCCAGCACCACAGGAGGTGGGTCGGTATACGGCTACACCTTC
CASTTGGGSVYGYTF
>many|NA|TRBV2|TRBJ1-2
TGTGCCAGCAGTGAACTGATCGAGGGCAGGAATGGCTACACCTTC
CASSELIEGRNGYTF
>many|TRBD1|TRBV5-1|TRBJ2-7
TGCGCCAGCAGCGAGAGGGGGCCCTCCTCCTACGAGCAGTACTTC
CASSERGPSSYEQYF
>many|TRBD1|TRBV12-3/TRBV12-4|TRBJ1-3
TGTGCCAGCACCAGACAGGGGTCTGGAAACACCATATATTTT
CASTRQGSGNTIYF